Listed here are 9 T cell receptor beta chains from one sample, sequenced in a study of T cell responses to AZD1222 COVID-19 vaccine. Some clones are missing from TCRdb's copy, which holds only in-frame ones; the method was immunoSEQ multiplex PCR. The table includes roughly 180,000 clones, 90% detected once. This specimen consisted of peripheral blood, obtained on day 0 of AZD1222 vaccination. The receptors here all came from an adult in good health.

The rearrangement joins TRBV5-4 to TRBJ1-4; maybe TRBD1 (5 bases). Trimming stripped 4 bases from V and 8 bases from J, with 18 bases between. Looked up from germline, CDR1 is SGHNT and CDR2 is YYREEE (reference sequence). This CDR3 contains 15 residues. CDR3 coding DNA: TGTGCCAGCAGCAGATCGGGGGGAATGGAGGAAAAACTGTTTTTT. Protein: CASSRSGGMEEKLFF.

The chain uses TRBV6-1 and TRBJ2-7, with 10 positions matching TRBD1. V dropped 3 bases and J dropped 3; count of bases not matched to a gene: 2. The CDR3 spans 14 residues. CDR1 is MNHNS, CDR2 SASEGT, per germline. In DNA, the CDR3 is TGTGCCAGCAGTGAGAGGACAGGGGGCTACGAGCAGTACTTC. Protein sequence: CASSERTGGYEQYF.

The V and J genes are TRBV20-1 and TRBJ1-1, with D uncertain. The germline V gene has CDR1 DFQATT and CDR2 SNEGSKA (reference sequence). The CDR3 totals 9 residues. With 6 bases removed from V and 8 bases from J, the gap between germline ends came to 7 bases. The DNA of the CDR3 is TGCAGTGCGGGTCGAGAAGCTTTCTTT. It encodes CSAGREAFF.

Note on this clone: Different DNA sequences within this sample yield the same CDR3. The chain employs TRBV2 and TRBJ2-5; 7 positions agree with TRBD1. The trim removed 5 bases at V and 1 base at J, leaving 1 base unmatched. Germline CDR1 and CDR2: SNHLY and FYNNEI. The CDR3 consists of 13 residues. The CDR3 loop reads CASSRDSQETQYF. The CDR3 region has the DNA TGTGCCAGCAGTCGGGACAGCCAAGAGACCCAGTACTTC.

The chain links TRBV7-9 to TRBJ2-7; no definite D call. This CDR3 is built from 18 residues. V lost 3 bases to trimming and J lost 4 bases, with 25 bases between them. Germline lookup yields CDR1 SEHNR and CDR2 FQNEAQ (reference sequence). CDR3 in amino acids: CASSLGRNKNICRYEQYF. The CDR3 region has the DNA TGTGCCAGCAGCTTGGGCAGAAATAAAAATATTTGTCGTTACGAGCAGTACTTC.

The sample holds one count of this clone. V usage is TRBV5-8 and J usage is TRBJ2-7, with D perhaps TRBD1 or TRBD2 (5 bases each). Trimming removed 4 bases from V and 9 bases from J, with 17 bases in between. The germline CDR1 and CDR2 sequences are SGHTS and YDEGEE. The CDR3 runs 13 residues. CDR3 in amino acids: CASSPGTAARQYF. In DNA form, the CDR3 reads TGTGCCAGCAGCCCCGGGACGGCGGCAAGGCAGTACTTC.

The chain uses TRBV29-1 and TRBJ2-1, with D hard to call. V gave up 2 bases and J gave up 7 bases, with 6 bases separating them. The CDR3 sequence is 11 residues long. Germline-derived CDR1 and CDR2 are SQVTM and ANQGSEA. The CDR3 DNA follows: TGCAGCGTTGAACAACAGAATGAGCAGTTCTTC. Translation: CSVEQQNEQFF.

This chain links TRBV7-2 with TRBJ1-4; D not certain. The germline CDR1 and CDR2 sequences are SGHTA and FQGNSA. This CDR3 is 14 amino acids long. V lost 4 bases, J lost 2 bases, and 8 bases lay in between. This chain's CDR3 is CASSSSGTNEKLFF. The CDR3 DNA sequence: TGTGCCAGCAGCTCTTCGGGGACTAATGAAAAACTGTTTTTT. The variable domain in full, completed from reference TRBV7-2 and TRBJ1-4, reads GAGVSQSPSNKVTEKGKDVELRCDPISGHTALYWYRQSLGQGLEFLIYFQGNSAPDKSGLPSDRFSAERTGGSVSTLTIQRTQQEDSAVYLCASSSSGTNEKLFFGSGTQLSVL.

The chain combines TRBV19 with TRBJ1-4, with 8 bases identical to TRBD1. CDR3 length: 15 amino acids. The V gene's germline CDR1 is LNHDA and CDR2 SQIVND (reference sequence). Trimming at V came to 0 bases and at J to 8 bases, leaving 5 bases not matched to a gene. The DNA for the CDR3 is TGTGCCAGTAGTATAGATGGACAGGGTGGCGAAAAACTGTTTTTT. It codes for CASSIDGQGGEKLFF.